This is a list of T cell receptor beta chains from one sample in a study of identical twins. TCRdb independently ran MiXCR on the 5' RACE reads; one entry per CDR3 protein. The sample includes 500,000 to 550,000 distinct CDR3 sequences, around 22% of them seen just once. These same records also appear under a second study, on yellow fever vaccine responses in identical twins.

Sequencing was carried out using CD4+ T cells sorted from blood. Every receptor here comes from a woman aged 18-29 years in good health. CDR3s include the opening cysteine and the closing phenylalanine or tryptophan. The D gene is left open where the match is weak. Not all rows give a size; the values are once, few, many and, for expanded clones, a class.

NA,TRBV19,TRBJ2-1,few,CASSIVRGNEQFF,TGTGCCAGTAGTATAGTGAGGGGCAATGAGCAGTTCTTC
NA,TRBV20-1,TRBJ2-1,few,CSASGISYNEQFF,TGCAGTGCTAGCGGGATCTCCTACAATGAGCAGTTCTTC
NA,TRBV25-1,TRBJ1-4,NA,CASSTASRVDELFF,TGTGCCAGCAGTACCGCCAGCAGGGTCGATGAACTGTTTTTT
NA,TRBV20-1,TRBJ2-3,few,CSAPYTDTQYF,TGCAGTGCTCCGTACACAGATACGCAGTATTTT
TRBD2,TRBV2,TRBJ2-1,few,CASSGGGAGEVSEQFF,TGTGCCAGCAGTGGAGGTGGAGCGGGAGAGGTCAGTGAGCAGTTCTTC
TRBD1,TRBV4-1,TRBJ2-1,NA,CASSQGGQLNNEQFF,TGCGCCAGCAGCCAAGGGGGACAGCTTAACAATGAGCAGTTCTTC
NA,TRBV15,TRBJ1-5,NA,CATSSGEYSNQPQHF,TGTGCCACCAGCAGTGGGGAGTATAGCAATCAGCCCCAGCATTTT
NA,TRBV10-3,TRBJ1-5,few,CAISESFQPQHF,TGTGCCATCAGTGAGTCGTTTCAGCCCCAGCATTTT
TRBD2,TRBV11-2,TRBJ2-1,few,CASSRNFAGEVNEQFF,TGTGCCAGCAGCAGAAACTTTGCGGGAGAAGTGAATGAGCAGTTCTTC
TRBD2,TRBV12-3/TRBV12-4,TRBJ2-7,many,CASSPLAGKVYEQYF,TGTGCCAGCAGTCCTCTAGCGGGGAAGGTCTACGAGCAGTACTTC
NA,TRBV3-1,TRBJ2-1,few,CASSHLATYNEQFF,TGTGCCAGCAGCCATCTAGCGACGTACAATGAGCAGTTCTTC
NA,TRBV24-1,TRBJ1-1,few,CATRWTDNTEAFF,TGTGCCACCAGATGGACGGATAACACTGAAGCTTTCTTT
NA,TRBV28,TRBJ2-7,NA,CASGQGGSSYEQYF,TGTGCCAGCGGACAGGGCGGGAGCTCCTACGAGCAGTACTTC
TRBD2,TRBV4-2,TRBJ2-5,NA,CATGLAGVGETQYF,TGTGCCACGGGGCTAGCGGGAGTGGGGGAGACCCAGTACTTC
NA,TRBV28,TRBJ2-5,NA,CASTATHGQETQYF,TGTGCCAGCACGGCCACGCACGGCCAAGAGACCCAGTACTTC
NA,TRBV29-1,TRBJ2-5,NA,CSVESRTSRETQYF,TGCAGCGTTGAAAGTAGGACTTCCCGGGAGACCCAGTACTTC
TRBD2,TRBV4-2,TRBJ2-7,few,CASSQAASGSGQYF,TGTGCCAGCAGCCAAGCGGCTAGCGGGAGTGGGCAGTACTTC
TRBD1,TRBV5-1,TRBJ2-7,many,CASSFSPPGQGVTYEQYF,TGCGCCAGCAGCTTTTCTCCACCGGGACAGGGGGTGACATACGAGCAGTACTTC
NA,TRBV27,TRBJ1-3,NA,CASSFSGNGNTIYF,TGTGCCAGCAGTTTTTCGGGAAATGGAAACACCATATATTTT
NA,TRBV20-1,TRBJ2-1,NA,CSAPHQIYNEQFF,TGCAGCGCCCCCCACCAAATTTACAATGAGCAGTTCTTC
TRBD1,TRBV6-1,TRBJ1-1,NA,CASRPLTGGEGEAFF,TGTGCCAGCAGACCCCTCACAGGGGGCGAAGGCGAAGCTTTCTTT
NA,TRBV7-9,TRBJ2-2,NA,CASSLDSGFELFF,TGTGCCAGCAGCTTAGATTCCGGGTTTGAGCTGTTTTTT
NA,TRBV12-3/TRBV12-4,TRBJ2-4,NA,CASSPRQTKNIQYF,TGTGCCAGCAGCCCCCGACAGACAAAAAACATTCAGTACTTC
TRBD1,TRBV7-2,TRBJ2-7,NA,CASSRGGGYEQYF,TGTGCCAGCAGCCGAGGGGGCGGCTACGAGCAGTACTTC